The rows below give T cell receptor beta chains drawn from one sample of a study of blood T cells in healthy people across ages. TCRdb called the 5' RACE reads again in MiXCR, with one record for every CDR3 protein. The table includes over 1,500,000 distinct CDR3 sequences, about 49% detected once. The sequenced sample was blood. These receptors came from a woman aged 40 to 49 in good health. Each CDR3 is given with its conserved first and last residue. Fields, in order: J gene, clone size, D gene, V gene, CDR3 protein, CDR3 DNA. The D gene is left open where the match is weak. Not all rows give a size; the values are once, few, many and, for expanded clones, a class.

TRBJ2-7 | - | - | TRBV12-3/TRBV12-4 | CASSFGRSFNEQYF | TGTGCCAGCAGTTTTGGCAGGAGTTTCAACGAGCAGTACTTC
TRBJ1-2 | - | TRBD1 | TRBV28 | CASSGGAAHTF | TGTGCCTCCTCAGGGGGTGCCGCTCACACCTTC
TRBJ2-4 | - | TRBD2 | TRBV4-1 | CASSQVGGGAVAKNIQYF | TGCGCCAGCAGCCAAGTTGGCGGGGGGGCAGTGGCCAAAAACATTCAGTACTTC
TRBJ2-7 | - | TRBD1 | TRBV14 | CASSQDGRGSSYEQYF | TGTGCCAGCAGCCAAGACGGCAGGGGGAGCTCCTACGAGCAGTACTTC
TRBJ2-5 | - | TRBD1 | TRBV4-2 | CASSQHGTGGGETQYF | TGTGCCAGCAGCCAACACGGGACAGGGGGCGGGGAGACCCAGTACTTC
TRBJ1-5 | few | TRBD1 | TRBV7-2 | CASSRDRVNQPQHF | TGTGCCAGCAGCCGGGACAGGGTCAATCAGCCCCAGCATTTT
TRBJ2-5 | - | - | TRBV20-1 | CSAPFGGPETQYF | TGCAGTGCTCCTTTCGGGGGGCCAGAGACCCAGTACTTC
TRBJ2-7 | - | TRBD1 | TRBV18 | CASARTGSDEQYF | TGTGCCAGCGCCCGGACAGGGAGTGACGAGCAGTACTTC
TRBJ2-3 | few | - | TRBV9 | CASSVASRTDTQYF | TGTGCCAGCAGCGTGGCCAGCCGCACAGATACGCAGTATTTT
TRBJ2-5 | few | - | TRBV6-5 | CASSGRSGQETQYF | TGTGCCAGCTCCGGACGTTCTGGCCAAGAGACCCAGTACTTC
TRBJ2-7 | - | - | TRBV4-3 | CASSQDVAGEPEQYF | TGCGCCAGCAGCCAAGATGTAGCAGGGGAACCCGAGCAGTACTTC
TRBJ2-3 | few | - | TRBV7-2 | CASSLGPTPTDTQYF | TGTGCCAGCAGCTTAGGGCCCACTCCCACAGATACGCAGTATTTT
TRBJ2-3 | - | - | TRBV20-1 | CSARAGLSNTDTQYF | TGCAGTGCTAGAGCGGGACTCTCGAACACCGATACGCAGTATTTT
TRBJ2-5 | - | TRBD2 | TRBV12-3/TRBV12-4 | CASSEERLAGGGETQYF | TGTGCCAGCAGTGAGGAACGGCTAGCGGGGGGAGGAGAGACCCAGTACTTC
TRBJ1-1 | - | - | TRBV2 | CVKDSGTEAFF | TGTGTCAAGGACAGCGGCACTGAAGCTTTCTTT
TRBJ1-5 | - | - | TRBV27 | CASSLGRNRDQPQHF | TGTGCCAGCAGTCTGGGCCGGAATAGAGATCAGCCCCAGCATTTT
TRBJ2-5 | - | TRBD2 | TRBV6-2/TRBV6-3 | CASSLGLAGGLMETQYF | TGTGCCAGCAGTCTCGGACTAGCGGGGGGGCTAATGGAGACCCAGTACTTC
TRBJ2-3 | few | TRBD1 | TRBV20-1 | CSVHRGNTQYF | TGCAGTGTTCACAGGGGTAATACGCAGTATTTT
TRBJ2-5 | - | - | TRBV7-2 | CASRVDGPQETQYF | TGTGCCAGCAGGGTAGATGGCCCCCAAGAGACCCAGTACTTC
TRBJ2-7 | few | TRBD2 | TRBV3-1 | CASSQVGSGGNYEQYF | TGTGCCAGCAGCCAAGTCGGGAGCGGGGGGAACTACGAGCAGTACTTC
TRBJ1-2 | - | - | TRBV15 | CATSLRTEYYGYTF | TGTGCCACCAGCCTACGGACAGAATACTATGGCTACACCTTC
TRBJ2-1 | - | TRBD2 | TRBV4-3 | CAAGLAGHEQFF | TGCGCCGCGGGACTAGCGGGGCATGAGCAGTTCTTC
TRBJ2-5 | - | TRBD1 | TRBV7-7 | CTSSLALGQGYETQYF | TGTACTAGCAGCTTAGCGTTGGGACAGGGTTATGAGACCCAGTACTTC
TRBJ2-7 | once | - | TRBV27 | CASSEHGTHEQYF | TGTGCCAGCAGTGAGCACGGGACGCACGAGCAGTACTTC
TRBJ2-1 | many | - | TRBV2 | CASRGSSTYNEQFF | TGTGCCAGCAGGGGCTCCTCGACCTACAATGAGCAGTTCTTC
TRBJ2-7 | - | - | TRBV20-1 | CSAKVSYYEQYF | TGCAGTGCAAAAGTCTCCTACTACGAGCAGTACTTC
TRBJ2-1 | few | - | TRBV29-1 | CSVAADSYNEQFF | TGCAGCGTCGCAGCGGACTCCTACAATGAGCAGTTCTTC
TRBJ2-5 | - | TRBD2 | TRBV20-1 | CSAVGLAGDQETQYF | TGCAGTGCTGTAGGGCTAGCGGGGGATCAAGAGACCCAGTACTTC
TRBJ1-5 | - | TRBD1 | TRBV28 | CASRSDRGSSNQPQHF | TGTGCCAGCAGATCTGACAGGGGATCGAGCAATCAGCCCCAGCATTTT
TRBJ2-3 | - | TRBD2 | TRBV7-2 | CASSSDLAGRYVAQYF | TGTGCCAGCAGCTCGGACTTAGCGGGGAGATATGTTGCGCAGTATTTT
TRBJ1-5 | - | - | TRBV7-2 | CASSLEGVGNQPQHF | TGTGCCAGTAGCTTAGAGGGGGTAGGCAATCAGCCCCAGCATTTT
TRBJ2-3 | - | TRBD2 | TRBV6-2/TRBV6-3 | CASSPERLAGGTDTQYF | TGTGCCAGCAGCCCCGAACGCCTAGCGGGGGGCACAGATACGCAGTATTTT
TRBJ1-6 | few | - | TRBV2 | CASSVIGTSANSPLHF | TGTGCCAGCAGTGTAATTGGAACGTCGGCAAATTCACCCCTCCACTTT
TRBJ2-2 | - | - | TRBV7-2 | CASSLGVQTGELFF | TGTGCCAGCAGCTTAGGGGTCCAAACCGGGGAGCTGTTTTTT
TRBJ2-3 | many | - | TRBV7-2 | CASSLGVQSTQYF | TGTGCCAGCAGCTTGGGGGTCCAATCTACGCAGTATTTT
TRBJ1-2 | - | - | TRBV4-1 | CASSQDVRGDGYTF | TGCGCCAGCAGCCAAGACGTAAGGGGAGATGGCTACACCTTC
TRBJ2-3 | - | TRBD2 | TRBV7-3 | CASSLVPGGVADTQYF | TGTGCCAGCAGCTTAGTTCCCGGGGGGGTCGCAGATACGCAGTATTTT
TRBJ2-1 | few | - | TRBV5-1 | CASSRENNEQFF | TGCGCCAGCTCCCGGGAGAACAATGAGCAGTTCTTC
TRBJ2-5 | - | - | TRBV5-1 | CASSSAFRGDQETQYF | TGCGCCAGCAGCTCCGCGTTCAGGGGGGATCAAGAGACCCAGTACTTC
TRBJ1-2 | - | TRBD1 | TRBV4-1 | CASSLTTLSGTGTYGYTF | TGCGCCAGCAGCCTCACAACTCTATCAGGGACAGGTACTTATGGCTACACCTTC
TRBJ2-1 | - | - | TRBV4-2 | CASSQVLPGLAKTGYNEQFF | TGTGCCAGCAGCCAAGTGCTCCCGGGACTCGCAAAGACCGGCTACAATGAGCAGTTCTTC
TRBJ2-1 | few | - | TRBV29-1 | CSVSGGGDNEQFF | TGCAGCGTTTCAGGAGGTGGCGACAATGAGCAGTTCTTC
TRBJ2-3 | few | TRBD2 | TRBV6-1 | CASSEPPAGWGSSSTDTQYF | TGTGCCAGCAGTGAACCCCCAGCGGGGTGGGGCTCCTCTAGCACAGATACGCAGTATTTT
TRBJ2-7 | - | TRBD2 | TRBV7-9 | CASSLQAGGRKQYF | TGTGCCAGCAGCTTACAAGCGGGGGGGCGGAAGCAGTACTTC
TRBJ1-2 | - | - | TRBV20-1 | CSARDNNYGYTF | TGCAGTGCTAGGGACAATAACTATGGCTACACCTTC
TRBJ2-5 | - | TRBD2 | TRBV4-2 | CASSQEFTSGGETQYF | TGTGCCAGCAGCCAAGAGTTCACTAGCGGGGGAGAGACCCAGTACTTC
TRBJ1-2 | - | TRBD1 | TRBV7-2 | CASSPMWTDRDGYTF | TGTGCCAGCAGCCCAATGTGGACGGACAGGGACGGCTACACCTTC
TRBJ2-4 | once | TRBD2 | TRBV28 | CASSLLTSGGTNIQYF | TGTGCCAGCAGCCTTCTGACTAGCGGGGGGACAAACATTCAGTACTTC
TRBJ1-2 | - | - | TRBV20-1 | CSAPDSIYGYTF | TGCAGTGCACCTGACAGTATCTATGGCTACACCTTC
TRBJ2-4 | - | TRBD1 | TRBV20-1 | CSARGNRGLNIQYF | TGCAGTGCTAGAGGAAACAGGGGGCTGAACATTCAGTACTTC
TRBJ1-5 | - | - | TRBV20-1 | CSASPGRGGPQHF | TGCAGTGCTAGCCCCGGACGAGGAGGTCCCCAGCATTTT
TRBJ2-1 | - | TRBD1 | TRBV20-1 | CSAPGQVNEQFF | TGCAGTGCTCCCGGACAGGTCAATGAGCAGTTCTTC
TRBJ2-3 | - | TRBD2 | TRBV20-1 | CSARLAGRPPDTQYF | TGCAGTGCCAGACTAGCGGGGCGACCACCAGATACGCAGTATTTT